Listed below are T cell receptor beta chains from one sample, sequenced in a study of long-term antiretroviral therapy in people with HIV. TCRdb's table, derived via immunoSEQ multiplex PCR, lists solely in-frame clones and lacks some. Among under 30,000 clones, roughly 96% were seen once, and the ten largest hold 6.5% to 10%. The specimen was unsorted PBMCs, collected 6 to 6.5 years after starting antiretroviral therapy. The source is a man younger than 45 with HIV. Both conserved end residues are part of each CDR3. A D gene is named only where the DNA matches it firmly. Clone size is shown for a subset of rows, as once, few, many or a class of expanded clone.

v_call	clone_size	d_call	j_call	cdr3_nt	cdr3_aa
TRBV6-6	.	.	TRBJ2-2	TGTGCCAGCAGCCCGGGGGCGGGGACCGGGGAGCTGTTTTTT	CASSPGAGTGELFF
TRBV27	.	TRBD2	TRBJ2-5	TGTGCCAGCGGGGGTAGCGGGACCCAAGAGACCCAGTACTTC	CASGGSGTQETQYF
TRBV18	.	TRBD1	TRBJ2-2	TGTGCCAGCTCACTACAGGGGGCCGGCACCGGGGAGCTGTTTTTT	CASSLQGAGTGELFF
TRBV2	.	TRBD1	TRBJ1-5	TGTGCCAGCAGTGGACAGGGTGATCAGCCCCAGCATTTT	CASSGQGDQPQHF
TRBV6-1	.	.	TRBJ2-7	TGTGCCAGCAGTGAATCTTACAGGATCTACGAGCAGTACTTC	CASSESYRIYEQYF
TRBV6-5	.	.	TRBJ1-6	TGTGCCAGCAGTGAAGAGGCTGAGAATTCACCCCTCCACTTT	CASSEEAENSPLHF
TRBV27	.	.	TRBJ2-7	TGTGCCAGCAGTTTATCCGACTCCCTAACCTACGAGCAGTACTTC	CASSLSDSLTYEQYF
TRBV6-5	.	.	TRBJ2-7	TGTGCCAGCAGTTACACTCGTAGGGACCACGAGCAGTACTTC	CASSYTRRDHEQYF
TRBV11-2	.	.	TRBJ1-4	TGTGCCAGCAGCCGGGTAGTTACTGAACTGTTTTTT	CASSRVVTELFF
TRBV6-5	once	.	TRBJ2-1	TGTGCCAGCAGTCACAACCATATCAATGAGCAGTTCTTC	CASSHNHINEQFF
TRBV11-3	.	TRBD2	TRBJ2-3	TGTGCCAGCAGCTTAGGCCAGCGGGAGAATGCTGATACGCAGTATTTT	CASSLGQRENADTQYF
TRBV7-8	.	TRBD2	TRBJ2-2	TGTGCCTGCAGACTAGCGGGAGAAGGCGGGGAGCTGTTTTTT	CACRLAGEGGELFF
TRBV19	.	.	TRBJ1-5	TGTGCCAGTAGTATACCAGAACAGGGAGTTCTAGACAATCAGCCCCAGCATTTT	CASSIPEQGVLDNQPQHF
TRBV6-6	.	.	TRBJ2-3	TGTGCCAGCCAGGGGGATACGCAGTATTTT	CASQGDTQYF
TRBV11-2	once	.	TRBJ1-4	TGTGCCAGCAGCTTTCCCGCTTTGCGTAATGAAAAACTGTTTTTT	CASSFPALRNEKLFF
TRBV10-3	.	TRBD1	TRBJ1-2	TGTGCCATCAGTAACCGGGGTGACAGGGGAGGTTATGGCTACACCTTC	CAISNRGDRGGYGYTF
TRBV9	.	TRBD1	TRBJ2-7	TGTGCCAGCAGCGTAGAAGGGGACAGGGGCTACGAGCAGTACTTC	CASSVEGDRGYEQYF
TRBV19	.	.	TRBJ1-1	TGTGCCAGTAGGGACCGGGAGGGTCTTGAAGCTTTCTTT	CASRDREGLEAFF
TRBV5-1	.	TRBD1	TRBJ2-5	TGCGCCAGCAGCCCGGACAGGGCCGAGACCCAGTACTTC	CASSPDRAETQYF
TRBV29-1	.	.	TRBJ2-3	TGCAGCGTTACGCCTCGGGGGGCCAGCACAGATACGCAGTATTTT	CSVTPRGASTDTQYF
TRBV4-1	once	.	TRBJ1-3	TGCGCCAGCAGCCAAGTTACAGGGTCTGGAAACACCATATATTTT	CASSQVTGSGNTIYF
TRBV10-3	.	.	TRBJ2-7	TGTGCCATCAGAGGGGGGGACAGAGACTACGAGCAGTACTTC	CAIRGGDRDYEQYF
TRBV7-2	.	.	TRBJ2-3	TGTGCCAGCAGCTTAGGGGGAGGGGGCGCGCATACGCAGTATTTT	CASSLGGGGAHTQYF
TRBV5-6	.	TRBD1	TRBJ2-7	TGTGCCAGCACCACGACCCCCCGACAGGGATACTACGAGCAGTACTTC	CASTTTPRQGYYEQYF
TRBV7-8	.	.	TRBJ2-2	TGTGCCAGCAGCCCTCGGACTGGAACGAACACCGGGGAGCTGTTTTTT	CASSPRTGTNTGELFF
TRBV5-1	.	TRBD1	TRBJ1-1	TGCGCCAGCAGCTTGGCCGGGACAGGGGCCACTGAAGCTTTCTTT	CASSLAGTGATEAFF